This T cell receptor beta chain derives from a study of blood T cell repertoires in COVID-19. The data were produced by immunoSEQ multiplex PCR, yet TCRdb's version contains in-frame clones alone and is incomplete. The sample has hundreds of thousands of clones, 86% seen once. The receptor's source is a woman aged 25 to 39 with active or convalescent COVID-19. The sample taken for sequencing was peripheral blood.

CDR3 sequence reads: CASSLAGAVGEQYF. The CDR3 nucleotides read TGCGCCAGCAGCTTAGCGGGGGCAGTCGGCGAGCAGTACTTC. The chain has TRBV5-1 and TRBJ2-7; TRBD2 agrees at 8 bases. CDR1 and CDR2 (germline): SGHRS, YFSETQ. This CDR3 has 14 residues. V was pared by 2 bases and J by 6 bases, with 7 bases of the junction left unmatched.